This entry concerns a single T cell receptor beta chain. What it recognizes is unknown. This record belongs to a study of brain T cells in children with intractable seizures. Repertoires were generated with immunoSEQ multiplex PCR, while TCRdb's copy carries only in-frame clones and drops some. Found here are roughly 80,000 clones, around 90% of them singletons; the top ten hold 20% to 25%. The sequenced cases were selected for having the highest brain T cell transcript signatures. Pre-surgery treatment included at least one anti-epileptic drug. Study-wide findings and caveats: Viral specificity was inferred only from CDR3 similarity; HCMV serostatus was unknown. Absence of clones before surgery may stem from lower sequencing depth.

Trimming cost V 1 base and J 7 bases, with 11 bases left between them. The germline gives CDR1 MNHEY, CDR2 SVGAGI. CDR3 size: 15 residues. This TCR was recovered from a girl aged 2 to 10 with Rasmussen encephalitis and intractable seizures. The material was peripheral blood, obtained at surgery. V and J are TRBV6-5 and TRBJ1-6; D gene uncertain. The CDR3 region is CASSYYSSANSPLHF. CDR3 DNA: TGTGCCAGCAGTTACTACTCCAGCGCCAATTCACCCCTCCACTTT.